The 10 T cell receptor beta chains reported below all come from one sample, sequenced in a study of metastatic and nonmetastatic thyroid tumors. No patient had received any treatment before thyroid surgery. With MiXCR, TCRdb called clones anew from the PCR reads. The sample carries 6,000 to 8,500 clones, more than 2.5% recorded once. Specimen: tumor tissue. All receptors come from a female donor with papillary thyroid cancer or a benign thyroid nodule (not recorded which). Some clones in this sample may be carry-over from other donors' samples.

This clone was found many times. This chain connects TRBV3-1 to TRBJ1-2, with no clear D. V lost 0 bases to trimming and J lost 4 bases, with 18 bases between them. The germline V gene has CDR1 LGHDT and CDR2 YNNKEL (reference sequence). The CDR3 is made up of 17 amino acids. The CDR3 nucleotides read TGTGCCAGCAGCCAAGATATAGGACTGCCCCGGGGCTATGGCTACACCTTC. This translates into CASSQDIGLPRGYGYTF.

This clone has ten or more counts. One end of the junction fails to match germline, which may point to a read error. Within the sample, other DNA sequences also encode this same CDR3. The chain couples TRBV9 to TRBJ2-2, with D perhaps TRBD2 (5 bases). CDR1 is SGDLS and CDR2 is YYNGEE in the germline V gene. CDR3 length equals 17 residues. CDR3 sequence: CASSVALDPANTGELFF. CDR3 DNA sequence: TGTGCCAGCAGCGTAGCTCTGGACCCCGCGAACACCGGGGAACTGTTTTTT. Filled out from reference TRBV9 and TRBJ2-2, the complete variable domain reads DSGVTQTPKHLITATGQRVTLRCSPRSGDLSVYWYQQSLDQGLQFLIQYYNGEERAKGNILERFSAQQFPDLHSELNLSSLELGDSALYFCASSVALDPANTGELFFGEGSRLTVL.

By proportion, this clone is medium-sized. CDR3 protein: CSARLGPIKHEQYF. CDR3 in DNA: TGCAGTGCTAGACTGGGACCGATAAAGCACGAGCAGTACTTC. The chain links TRBV20-1 to TRBJ2-7, with D perhaps TRBD1 or TRBD2 (5 bases each). The CDR3 runs 14 residues. The germline V gene has CDR1 DFQATT and CDR2 SNEGSKA (reference sequence). V was pared by 2 bases and J by 5 bases, with 16 bases between.

This clone was seen ten or more times. This sequence joins TRBV29-1 and TRBJ2-2; no firm D call. Trimming stripped 0 bases from V and 6 bases from J, with 5 bases between. CDR1 and CDR2 (germline): SQVTM, ANQGSEA. This CDR3 spans 12 amino acids. DNA of the CDR3: TGCAGCGTTGAAGAGGGTGCCGGGGAGCTGTTTTTT. It is translated as CSVEEGAGELFF.

This clone was seen repeatedly, ten times or more. The chain couples TRBV30 to TRBJ1-2; D gene unclear. The V gene lost 1 base and the J gene lost 2 bases, with 5 bases spanning the gap. The CDR3 has 12 amino acids. Germline loops: CDR1 GTSNPN, CDR2 SVGIG (reference sequence). CDR3 sequence (DNA): TGTGCCTGGAGTGGTGGGAACTATGGCTACACCTTC. As protein: CAWSGGNYGYTF.

This clone was seen at least ten times. V usage is TRBV14 and J usage is TRBJ2-7; D not resolved. Germline-derived CDR1 and CDR2 are SGHDN and FVKESK. Trimming stripped 1 base from V and 2 bases from J, with 9 bases between. The CDR3 has 14 amino acids. The DNA for the CDR3 is TGTGCCAGCAGCCAAGGAAAGGCGCCCTACGAGCAGTACTTC. It is translated as CASSQGKAPYEQYF.

This clone has ten or more counts. The gene calls are TRBV3-1 and TRBJ1-1; D not resolved. Trimming stripped 1 base from V and 5 bases from J, with 11 bases between. The CDR3 has 14 amino acids. Germline loops: CDR1 LGHDT, CDR2 YNNKEL (reference sequence). For the CDR3, the DNA is TGTGCCAGCAGCCAAGCCCCGACTGGGACTGAAGCTTTCTTT. It specifies CASSQAPTGTEAFF.

By frequency in the sample, this clone is medium-sized. The J gene is TRBJ2-1, the V gene TRBV7-8; 11 bases are a match to TRBD2. CDR3 length: 15 amino acids. V lost 6 bases, J lost 6 bases, and 7 bases stayed unmatched. CDR1 and CDR2 (germline): SGHVS, FQNEAQ. CDR3 loop: CASRTLAGVSNEQFF. The CDR3 nucleotides read TGTGCCAGCAGGACACTAGCGGGAGTATCCAATGAGCAGTTCTTC. Full variable domain (remainder filled in from reference TRBV7-8 and TRBJ2-1): GAGVSQSPRYKVAKRGQDVALRCDPISGHVSLFWYQQALGQGPEFLTYFQNEAQLDKSGLPSDRFFAERPEGSVSTLKIQRTQQEDSAVYLCASRTLAGVSNEQFFGPGTRLTVL.

By proportion, this clone is medium-sized. This chain connects TRBV20-1 to TRBJ2-7, with a weak D call TRBD1 (5 bases). The germline V gene has CDR1 DFQATT and CDR2 SNEGSKA (reference sequence). This CDR3 contains 15 residues. V was shortened by 0 bases and J by 2 bases, with 14 bases between the two germline ends. CDR3 residues: CSARDPAGFTYEQYF. The CDR3 DNA reads as TGCAGTGCTAGAGATCCCGCAGGGTTTACCTACGAGCAGTACTTC.

This clone is termed medium-sized (0.01 to 0.1%). The genes are TRBV28 and TRBJ2-5; D possibly uses TRBD1 or TRBD2 (6 bases each). Germline CDR1 and CDR2: MDHEN and SYDVKM. V was clipped by 2 bases and J by 2 bases, with 12 bases between them. This CDR3 region has 15 residues. This CDR3 is CASSLMGGGQETQYF. CDR3 coding DNA: TGTGCCAGCAGTTTAATGGGGGGCGGACAAGAGACCCAGTACTTC.